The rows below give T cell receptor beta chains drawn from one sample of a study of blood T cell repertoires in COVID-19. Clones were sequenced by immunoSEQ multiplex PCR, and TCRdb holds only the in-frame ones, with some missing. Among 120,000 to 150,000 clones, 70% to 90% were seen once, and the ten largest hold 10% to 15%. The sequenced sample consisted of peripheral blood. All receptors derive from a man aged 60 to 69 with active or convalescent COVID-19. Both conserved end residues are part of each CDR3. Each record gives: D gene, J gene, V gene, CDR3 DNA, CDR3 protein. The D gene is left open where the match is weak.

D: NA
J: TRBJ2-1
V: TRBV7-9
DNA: TGTGCCAGCAGCTTACCGCTAGGTTTAGACAATGAGCAGTTCTTC
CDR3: CASSLPLGLDNEQFF

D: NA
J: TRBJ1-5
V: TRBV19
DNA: TGTGCCAGTAGGCCATGGGGTAGGGGAAACAGCAATCAGCCCCAGCATTTT
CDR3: CASRPWGRGNSNQPQHF

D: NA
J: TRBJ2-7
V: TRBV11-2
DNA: TGTGCCAGCAGACCTCCCGCGGGATTACCCGAGCAGTACTTC
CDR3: CASRPPAGLPEQYF

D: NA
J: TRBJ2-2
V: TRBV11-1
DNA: TGTGCCAGCAGCTTGGTAGACGGGGAGCTGTTTTTT
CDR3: CASSLVDGELFF

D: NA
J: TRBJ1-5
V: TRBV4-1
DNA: TGCGCCAGCAGCCGATCGATACAGAGGGAAAATCAGCCCCAGCATTTT
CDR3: CASSRSIQRENQPQHF

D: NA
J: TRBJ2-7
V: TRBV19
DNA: TGTGCCAGTAGTACCTTAACGGACGGGAACGAGCAGTACTTC
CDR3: CASSTLTDGNEQYF

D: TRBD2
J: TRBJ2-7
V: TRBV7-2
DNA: TGTGCCAGCAGCTTATCTAGACCGGGAGGGGAGCAGTACTTC
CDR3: CASSLSRPGGEQYF

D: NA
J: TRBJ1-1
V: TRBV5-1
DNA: TGCGCCAGCAGCTTGGACGGCGGGGACACTGAAGCTTTCTTT
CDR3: CASSLDGGDTEAFF

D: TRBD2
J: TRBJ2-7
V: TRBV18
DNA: TGTGCCAGCTCACCGATTAGCGGGAGAGGAGGAGAGCAGTACTTC
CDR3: CASSPISGRGGEQYF

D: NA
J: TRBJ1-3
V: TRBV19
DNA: TGTGCCAGTAGTATAGCAGGCTCTGGAAACACCATATATTTT
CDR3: CASSIAGSGNTIYF

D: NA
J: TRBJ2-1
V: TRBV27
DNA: TGTGCCAGCAGTTTATCACTAGCTTACAATGAGCAGTTCTTC
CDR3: CASSLSLAYNEQFF